The 30 T cell receptor beta chains listed next were all sequenced from one sample in a study of cytomegalovirus exposure and HLA in healthy donors. The study ran its PCR with 60 Vbeta and 13 Jbeta primers. This table comes from immunoSEQ multiplex PCR, and its TCRdb copy is limited to in-frame clones, with some not included. The sample has tens of thousands of clones. Sequencing used PBMCs. The receptors were sampled from a man aged 45 to 65 in good health and CMV-seropositive.

The CDR3, as DNA: TGTGCCAGCGCTGCAGGGGCAGGTCAGCCCCAGCATTTT. Translated, it gives CASAAGAGQPQHF. This chain links TRBV6-5 with TRBJ1-5, with D possibly TRBD1 on 6 matching bases. Trimming cost V 8 bases and J 6 bases, with 14 bases left between them. CDR3 length: 13 amino acids. The germline V gene encodes CDR1 MNHEY and CDR2 SVGAGI.

CDR3 sequence: CASAYWTASSGLSYEQYV. The CDR3 region has the DNA TGTGCTAGTGCCTATTGGACAGCGTCTAGCGGGCTCTCCTACGAGCAGTACGTC. The J gene is TRBJ2-7, the V gene TRBV12-5; TRBD2 matches 8 bases. Germline V lookup: CDR1 LGHNT, CDR2 FRNRAP. The CDR3 totals 18 residues. The V segment lost 7 bases and the J segment 0 bases; nucleotides outside the gene matches: 17.

V and J are TRBV6-5 and TRBJ2-7; the match to TRBD1 covers 12 bases. Germline V CDR1 and CDR2: MNHEY, SVGAGI. The CDR3 extends over 15 amino acids. V gave up 7 bases and J gave up 6 bases; unmatched junction bases: 10. The CDR3 sequence is CASTPGTGGLSEQYF. In DNA, the CDR3 is TGTGCCAGCACCCCCGGGACAGGGGGCTTGAGCGAGCAGTACTTC.

V usage is TRBV4-2 and J usage is TRBJ2-3, with no clear D. Germline-derived CDR1 and CDR2 are LGHNA and YNFKEQ. The CDR3 sequence is 17 residues long. Deletions cut 0 bases from V and 0 bases from J, with 13 bases between. DNA of the CDR3: TGTGCCAGCAGCCAAGAAACGCGAATTTCTAGCACAGATACGCAGTATTTT. Translation: CASSQETRISSTDTQYF.

This chain connects TRBV11-3 to TRBJ2-7, with 13 bases matching TRBD2. Germline lookup yields CDR1 SGHNT and CDR2 YENEEA. V lost 6 bases to trimming and J lost 2 bases; unmatched junction nucleotides: 4. The CDR3 covers 15 residues. In DNA form, the CDR3 reads TGTGCCAGCAGTCAACTAGCGGGAGGGACCTACGAGCAGTACTTC. Its protein product is CASSQLAGGTYEQYF.

This rearrangement joins TRBV18 to TRBJ1-1; the D gene is possibly TRBD1 (6 bases). Trimming pared 1 base from V and 5 bases from J, leaving 8 bases between. CDR1 KGHSH and CDR2 LQKENI come from the germline V gene. CDR3 length equals 13 residues. As DNA, the CDR3 is TGTGCCAGCTCACCACAGGGGGGGACTGAAGCTTTCTTT. Its translation is CASSPQGGTEAFF.

The chain recombines TRBV9 with TRBJ2-1; 11 positions agree with TRBD2. Germline assignment: CDR1 SGDLS and CDR2 YYNGEE. The CDR3 consists of 15 residues. V was pared by 1 base and J by 4 bases, with 1 base of the junction left unmatched. The CDR3 nucleotides are TGTGCCAGCAGCGTAACTAGCGGGAGTTACAATGAGCAGTTCTTC. Its translation: CASSVTSGSYNEQFF. The variable domain in full, completed from reference TRBV9 and TRBJ2-1, reads DSGVTQTPKHLITATGQRVTLRCSPRSGDLSVYWYQQSLDQGLQFLIQYYNGEERAKGNILERFSAQQFPDLHSELNLSSLELGDSALYFCASSVTSGSYNEQFFGPGTRLTVL.

The gene calls are TRBV30 and TRBJ1-2; D call uncertain. The V end was cut by 2 bases, the J end by 4 bases, with 11 bases between. Per germline, CDR1 GTSNPN and CDR2 SVGIG (reference sequence). The CDR3 length is 13 residues. The CDR3 region is CAWSITRGYGYTF. The CDR3 bases are TGTGCCTGGAGTATAACAAGAGGCTATGGCTACACCTTC.

This CDR3 is CASSLARTSRNEQFF. CDR3 nucleotides: TGTGCCAGCAGCTTAGCGCGGACTAGCCGGAATGAGCAGTTCTTC. The chain employs TRBV7-9 and TRBJ2-1; TRBD2 matches at 8 bases. This CDR3 has 15 amino acids. The V segment lost 0 bases and the J segment 7 bases; nucleotides outside the gene matches: 5. The V gene's germline CDR1 is SEHNR and CDR2 FQNEAQ (reference sequence).

This chain links TRBV4-3 with TRBJ2-2; D not resolved. The CDR3 is made up of 16 amino acids. The V gene's germline CDR1 is LGHNA and CDR2 YSLEER. The V end was cut by 2 bases, the J end by 2 bases, with 12 bases between. The CDR3 DNA reads TGCGCCAGCAGCCAACTTATGACTGATAACACCGGGGAGCTGTTTTTT. This gives the protein CASSQLMTDNTGELFF.

The rearrangement joins TRBV15 to TRBJ2-1; D may be TRBD1 (7 bases). Germline-derived CDR1 and CDR2 are LNHNV and YYDKDF (reference sequence). V gave up 5 bases and J gave up 9 bases, with 8 bases separating them. This CDR3 contains 11 residues. The CDR3 region is CATSQGGEQFF. The CDR3, as DNA: TGTGCCACCAGCCAGGGGGGTGAGCAGTTCTTC.

This chain connects TRBV6-6 to TRBJ2-7, with TRBD2 identical over 8 bases. Germline V gene sequence: CDR1 MNHNY, CDR2 SVGAGI (reference sequence). V dropped 11 bases and J dropped 2; count of bases not matched to a gene: 5. This CDR3 has 12 amino acids. CDR3 loop: CASSGSPYEQYF. The CDR3 region has the DNA TGTGCCTCCAGCGGGAGTCCCTACGAGCAGTACTTC.

The chain couples TRBV5-1 to TRBJ2-2, with 10 bases fitting TRBD2. From germline, CDR1 is SGHRS and CDR2 YFSETQ. The V segment lost 0 bases and the J segment 4 bases; nucleotides outside the gene matches: 3. The CDR3 covers 16 residues. This CDR3 is CASSLGLAGATGELFF. In DNA form, the CDR3 reads TGCGCCAGCAGCTTGGGACTAGCGGGCGCCACCGGGGAGCTGTTTTTT.

The V and J genes are TRBV18 and TRBJ2-7; 13 nucleotides agree with TRBD2. Trimming took 3 bases from V and 3 from J; bases not matched to a gene: 2. Germline loops: CDR1 KGHSH, CDR2 LQKENI. The CDR3 totals 15 residues. The CDR3: CASSPGTSGNYEQYF. CDR3 in DNA: TGTGCCAGCTCACCCGGGACTAGCGGGAACTACGAGCAGTACTTC.

CDR3 sequence: CASSSGVSTNEKLFF. The CDR3, as DNA: TGTGCCAGCAGCTCCGGGGTCTCAACTAATGAAAAACTGTTTTTT. This chain joins TRBV28 and TRBJ1-4; no clear D gene. The CDR3 length is 15 residues. The germline V gene has CDR1 MDHEN and CDR2 SYDVKM. V was shortened by 6 bases and J by 0 bases, with 11 bases between the two germline ends.

About this clone itself: The CDR3 ends on some other residue instead of the conserved phenylalanine or tryptophan, so this is likely a read error. The DNA is left out, because the CDR3 cannot be placed on it with certainty; the CDR3 is given as TCRdb lists it. The chain recombines TRBV18 with TRBJ1-1; TRBD1 was called by the table and not checked on the DNA. Germline lookup yields CDR1 KGHSH and CDR2 LQKENI. The CDR3 extends over 13 residues, inclusive of both ends. This CDR3 is CASSPLAGGEFVL.

This chain links TRBV15 with TRBJ2-1, with 10 bases fitting TRBD2. After removal of 1 base from V and 9 bases from J, the junction contained 6 bases not matched to a gene. Germline lookup yields CDR1 LNHNV and CDR2 YYDKDF (reference sequence). The length of the CDR3 is 15 residues. The CDR3 DNA sequence: TGTGCCACCAGCAGAGGGCTAGCGGGAGACGGTGAGCAGTTCTTC. Encoded protein: CATSRGLAGDGEQFF. The variable domain in full, with the rest retrieved from reference TRBV15 and TRBJ2-1, is DAMVIQNPRYQVTQFGKPVTLSCSQTLNHNVMYWYQQKSSQAPKLLFHYYDKDFNNEADTPDNFQSRRPNTSFCFLDIRSPGLGDTAMYLCATSRGLAGDGEQFFGPGTRLTVL.

This chain connects TRBV28 to TRBJ2-7, with 7 bases matching TRBD1. Looked up from germline, CDR1 is MDHEN and CDR2 is SYDVKM. J lost 3 bases, V lost 7 bases, and 6 bases had no gene match. The CDR3 is 13 residues long. Written as DNA, the CDR3 is TGTGCCAGCACGAAGACAGGGCTCTACGAGCAGTACGTC. Its translation is CASTKTGLYEQYV.

The rearrangement links TRBV18 to TRBJ1-2, with D possibly being TRBD1 (5 bases). The CDR3 runs 15 residues. The ends were cut back, 2 bases at V and 4 bases at J, with 14 bases in the middle. CDR1 is KGHSH and CDR2 is LQKENI in the germline V gene. The CDR3 bases are TGTGCCAGCTCACCAGAAGGTTGGACATTCTATGGCTACACCTTC. Residues: CASSPEGWTFYGYTF.

The rearrangement joins TRBV5-8 to TRBJ2-7, with 11 bases that match TRBD2. V trimming: 0 bases; J trimming: 3 bases; junction bases outside the gene matches: 8. The CDR3 contains 17 residues. CDR1 SGHTS and CDR2 YDEGEE come from the germline V gene. The CDR3 region is CASSLAGTSGGNYEQYV. The CDR3 DNA follows: TGTGCCAGCAGCTTGGCTGGGACTAGCGGAGGCAACTACGAGCAGTACGTC.

The chain is built from TRBV15 and TRBJ1-5, with D possibly matching TRBD1 (6 bases). This CDR3 is 14 amino acids long. The germline V gene encodes CDR1 LNHNV and CDR2 YYDKDF (reference sequence). Trimming removed 8 bases at V and 1 base at J, with 12 bases between. DNA for the CDR3: TGTGCCACCTCGGGGGGGCAGAGCAATCAGCCCCAGCATTTT. This sequence encodes CATSGGQSNQPQHF.

The CDR3 region has the DNA TGCAGCGTGGGTCTTCAGGCTCAAGAGACCCAGTACTTC. Encoded protein: CSVGLQAQETQYF. The chain uses TRBV29-1 and TRBJ2-5; D remains unclear. CDR3 size: 13 residues. Trimming left V 6 bases short and J 2 bases short, with 13 bases between. Germline V gene sequence: CDR1 SQVTM, CDR2 ANQGSEA.

CDR3 in DNA: TGTGCCAGCTCGCGGGACTCCAGAAGAGATACGCAGTATTTT. It yields the protein CASSRDSRRDTQYF. The rearrangement joins TRBV6-5 to TRBJ2-3; tentative D call: TRBD2 (6 bases). V was pared by 8 bases and J by 5 bases, with 17 bases between. Germline V gives CDR1 MNHEY, CDR2 SVGAGI. The CDR3 loop spans 14 amino acids.

The chain recombines TRBV15 with TRBJ1-1; no reliable D call. There are 13 residues in the CDR3. V was cut by 5 bases and J by 0 bases, with 7 bases left in between. CDR1 LNHNV and CDR2 YYDKDF come from the germline V gene (reference sequence). Here the CDR3 DNA reads TGTGCCACCAGCGGCGGCATGAACACTGAAGCTTTCTTT. Protein product: CATSGGMNTEAFF.

V is TRBV7-2 and J is TRBJ2-7, with TRBD2 matching over 8 bases. CDR3 size: 16 residues. Germline-derived CDR1 and CDR2 are SGHTA and FQGNSA. V dropped 3 bases and J dropped 5; count of bases not matched to a gene: 12. The CDR3 loop reads CASSFALTGGSHEQYV. CDR3 coding DNA: TGTGCCAGCAGCTTCGCTTTAACGGGGGGGTCCCACGAGCAGTACGTC.

The V call is TRBV18, the J call TRBJ2-2; 7 bases are a match to TRBD1. The CDR3 has 20 residues. Germline CDR1 KGHSH, CDR2 LQKENI. V lost 1 base and J lost 0; bases outside the gene matches: 14. The CDR3 region is CASSPRDIAFGTANTGELFF. For the CDR3, the DNA is TGTGCCAGCTCACCACGTGATATCGCTTTTGGGACAGCGAACACCGGGGAGCTGTTTTTT.

This chain links TRBV5-1 with TRBJ1-6, with 7 bases identical to TRBD1. Germline values: CDR1 SGHRS, CDR2 YFSETQ. The CDR3 spans 15 residues. The J segment lost 9 bases and the V segment lost 4 bases, leaving 10 bases of the junction unmatched. CDR3 nucleotide sequence: TGCGCCAGCAGCCCGACGACAGGGACAAGTTCACCCCTCCACTTT. Translated: CASSPTTGTSSPLHF.

Of note for this clone: Germline and junction disagree at one end, which may indicate a read error. The chain carries TRBV30 and TRBJ2-1; D is perhaps TRBD2 (6 bases). The CDR3 spans 15 residues. Germline V CDR1 and CDR2: GTSNPN, SVGIG (reference sequence). CDR3 protein: CAGSKEGAGNNEQFF. In nucleotides, the CDR3 is TGTGCCGGGAGTAAGGAGGGCGCAGGGAACAATGAGCAGTTCTTC.

The V gene is TRBV19, the J gene TRBJ1-1, with TRBD1 matching 10 bases. This CDR3 comprises 15 residues. CDR1 is LNHDA, CDR2 SQIVND, per germline (reference sequence). Losses at the gene ends were 0 bases for V and 4 bases for J; bases not matched to a gene: 2. CDR3 coding DNA: TGTGCCAGTAGTATAGAGGGACAGGGGTTCACTGAAGCTTTCTTT. Amino acid sequence: CASSIEGQGFTEAFF.

The CDR3 region has the DNA TGTGCCAGTGTTGAGGGGGAGGGAACTGAAGCTTTCTTT. Its translation: CASVEGEGTEAFF. This chain uses TRBV19 with TRBJ1-1, with D possibly being TRBD1 (6 bases). The germline V gene has CDR1 LNHDA and CDR2 SQIVND (reference sequence). The V end lost 8 bases, the J end lost 5 bases, and 15 bases lay between the germline ends. The CDR3 extends over 13 amino acids.